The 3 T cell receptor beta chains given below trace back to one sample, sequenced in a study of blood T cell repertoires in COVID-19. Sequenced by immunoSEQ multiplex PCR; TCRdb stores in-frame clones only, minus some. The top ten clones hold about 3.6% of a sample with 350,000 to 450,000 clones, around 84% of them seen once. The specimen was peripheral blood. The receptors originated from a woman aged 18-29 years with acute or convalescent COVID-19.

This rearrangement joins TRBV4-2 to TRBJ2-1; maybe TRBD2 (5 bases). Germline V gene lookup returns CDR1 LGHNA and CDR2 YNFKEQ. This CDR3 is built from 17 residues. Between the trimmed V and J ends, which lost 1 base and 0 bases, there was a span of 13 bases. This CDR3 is CASSQGSSVSSYNEQFF. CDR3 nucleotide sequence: TGTGCCAGCAGCCAAGGCAGTAGCGTGAGCTCCTACAATGAGCAGTTCTTC.

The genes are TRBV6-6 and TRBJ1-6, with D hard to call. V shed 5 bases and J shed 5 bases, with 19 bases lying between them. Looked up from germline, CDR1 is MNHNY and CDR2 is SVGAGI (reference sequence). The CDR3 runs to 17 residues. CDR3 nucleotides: TGTGCCAGCAGTCGGACCTACTTCACCGGGGATAATTCACCCCTCCACTTT. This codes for CASSRTYFTGDNSPLHF.

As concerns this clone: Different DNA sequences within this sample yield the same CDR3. The DNA for the CDR3 is TGTGCCTGGAGCCCCGGGACAGGGCTTCAGCCCCAGCATTTT. It encodes CAWSPGTGLQPQHF. This chain links TRBV30 with TRBJ1-5; 9 bases match TRBD1. V lost 3 bases to trimming and J lost 6 bases; unmatched junction nucleotides: 6. Germline V lookup: CDR1 GTSNPN, CDR2 SVGIG (reference sequence). The CDR3 runs 14 residues.